This is a list of T cell receptor beta chains from one sample in a study of T cells in Graves' hyperthyroidism and ophthalmopathy. A single record per CDR3 protein comes from TCRdb applying MiXCR to the multiplex PCR reads. The data hold hundreds of thousands of distinct CDR3 sequences, with about 45% observed a single time. Sequencing was performed on peripheral blood or thyroid tissue (not recorded which). The receptors come from an adult man with Graves' disease, either hyperthyroidism or ophthalmopathy (not recorded which). Both conserved end residues are part of each CDR3. D genes are given only for firm matches. The size field is filled for only some rows; it gives once, few, many or a size class.

size	D	V	J	CDR3	DNA
many	.	TRBV29-1	TRBJ1-2	CSVLTLPNYGYTF	TGCAGCGTTTTAACCCTTCCCAACTATGGCTACACCTTC
.	.	TRBV2	TRBJ1-4	CASRQSALTNEKLFF	TGTGCCAGCAGGCAGTCAGCCTTAACTAATGAAAAACTGTTTTTT
.	TRBD2	TRBV20-1	TRBJ2-7	CSARDLLAGEGLYF	TGCAGTGCTAGAGATTTGCTAGCGGGAGAGGGCTTGTACTTC
once	.	TRBV18	TRBJ1-2	CASSQEGSGGYTF	TGTGCCAGCTCACAGGAGGGGTCAGGTGGCTACACCTTC
few	.	TRBV5-1	TRBJ2-7	CATKEGSTYEQYF	TGCGCCACCAAGGAGGGGTCTACCTACGAGCAGTACTTC
many	.	TRBV5-1	TRBJ2-6	CASSLGWTQGANVLTF	TGCGCCAGCAGCTTGGGTTGGACACAAGGGGCCAACGTCCTGACTTTC
.	.	TRBV7-2	TRBJ2-2	CASSLFPRELFF	TGTGCCAGCAGCTTATTTCCCCGGGAGCTGTTTTTT
.	.	TRBV19	TRBJ1-3	CASTMGTAGNTIYF	TGTGCCAGTACCATGGGGACGGCTGGAAACACCATATATTTT
.	TRBD1	TRBV25-1	TRBJ1-2	CASSESGQEGNYGYTF	TGTGCCAGCAGTGAATCAGGACAGGAGGGAAACTATGGCTACACCTTC
.	.	TRBV7-8	TRBJ1-4	CASSLALRGITNEKLFF	TGTGCCAGCAGCTTAGCTCTCCGGGGAATCACTAATGAAAAACTGTTTTTT
many	TRBD1	TRBV20-1	TRBJ1-1	CSAGQGLLAFF	TGCAGTGCGGGACAGGGCCTTCTGGCTTTCTTT
.	TRBD2	TRBV7-4	TRBJ2-7	CASSRDLAGVTYEQYF	TGTGCCAGCAGTCGGGACCTAGCGGGAGTTACCTACGAGCAGTACTTC
.	TRBD1	TRBV19	TRBJ1-5	CASSIGLGRYRGLNQPQHF	TGTGCCAGTAGTATAGGTCTTGGGCGCTACAGGGGGCTAAATCAGCCCCAGCATTTT
.	TRBD1	TRBV7-9	TRBJ2-7	CAGSFVPGQGSYEQYF	TGTGCCGGCAGCTTTGTGCCGGGACAGGGATCCTACGAGCAGTACTTC
.	TRBD1	TRBV10-3	TRBJ2-7	CAIRKAGTGSYEQYF	TGTGCCATCAGGAAAGCCGGGACAGGCTCCTACGAGCAGTACTTC
few	TRBD1	TRBV29-1	TRBJ1-1	CSIRPLDRGNTEAFF	TGCAGCATCCGACCGCTCGACAGGGGGAACACTGAAGCTTTCTTT
many	TRBD1	TRBV7-9	TRBJ1-6	CASSFWTGGFNSPLHF	TGTGCCAGCAGCTTTTGGACAGGGGGCTTCAATTCACCCCTCCACTTT
.	TRBD2	TRBV2	TRBJ2-7	CASSQGASGAYEQYF	TGTGCCAGCAGTCAGGGAGCTAGCGGGGCCTACGAGCAGTACTTC
.	.	TRBV2	TRBJ1-4	CASSEATSNEKLFF	TGTGCCAGCAGTGAAGCGACTAGTAATGAAAAACTGTTTTTT
.	.	TRBV10-3	TRBJ1-1	CASSYPQQGGHGTDEAFF	TGTGCCAGCAGTTACCCGCAACAGGGTGGACACGGGACGGATGAAGCTTTCTTT
.	.	TRBV20-1	TRBJ2-7	CSALRDGMAYEQYF	TGCAGTGCCCTAAGGGACGGAATGGCCTACGAGCAGTACTTC
few	.	TRBV20-1	TRBJ1-1	CSARANTEAFF	TGCAGTGCTAGAGCCAACACTGAAGCTTTCTTT
.	TRBD1	TRBV5-1	TRBJ1-6	CASSTDRGSPLHF	TGCGCCAGCAGCACGGACAGGGGTTCACCCCTCCACTTT
few	TRBD1	TRBV20-1	TRBJ1-4	CSAGQGSANEKLFF	TGCAGTGCTGGACAGGGGTCGGCTAATGAAAAACTGTTTTTT
.	TRBD2	TRBV7-8	TRBJ2-7	CASSLEAGEGTYEQYF	TGTGCCAGCAGTTTAGAAGCGGGAGAGGGGACCTACGAGCAGTACTTC
many	.	TRBV2	TRBJ1-2	CASGEGYGYTF	TGTGCCAGCGGTGAGGGGTATGGCTACACCTTC
.	TRBD1	TRBV10-3	TRBJ1-3	CAIGETGGYSGNTIYF	TGTGCCATCGGGGAGACAGGGGGTTACTCTGGAAACACCATATATTTT
.	.	TRBV25-1	TRBJ1-6	CASGPSNSPLHF	TGTGCTAGCGGTCCGAGTAATTCACCCCTCCACTTT
many	.	TRBV6-6	TRBJ2-5	CASTRARQTQYF	TGTGCCAGCACTCGAGCTAGGCAGACCCAGTACTTC
.	TRBD1	TRBV7-2	TRBJ1-5	CASSAGTGGIHQPQHF	TGTGCCAGCAGCGCCGGGACAGGGGGAATTCATCAGCCCCAGCATTTT
few	.	TRBV6-7	TRBJ1-5	CASSLTGAQPQHF	TGTGCCAGCAGTCTTACGGGGGCCCAGCCCCAGCATTTT
.	TRBD1	TRBV11-1	TRBJ1-2	CASSVEGTVDGYTF	TGTGCCAGCAGCGTTGAAGGGACAGTGGATGGCTACACCTTC
.	.	TRBV20-1	TRBJ1-6	CSARDHLGGWKALHF	TGCAGTGCTAGAGATCATTTGGGGGGCTGGAAGGCCCTCCACTTT
many	TRBD1	TRBV7-2	TRBJ1-2	CASSITGVFGYTF	TGTGCCAGCAGCATAACAGGGGTTTTCGGCTACACCTTC
.	TRBD2	TRBV29-1	TRBJ2-2	CSARLAGPGELFF	TGCAGCGCCAGACTAGCAGGTCCCGGGGAGCTGTTTTTT
.	.	TRBV12-3/TRBV12-4	TRBJ1-6	CASSLSRNNSPLHF	TGTGCCAGCAGTTTAAGCCGCAATAATTCACCCCTCCACTTT
many	.	TRBV2	TRBJ2-5	CASSATDQETQYF	TGTGCCAGCAGTGCTACAGACCAAGAGACCCAGTACTTC
few	TRBD2	TRBV7-2	TRBJ2-5	CASSVGGVRVQETQYF	TGTGCCAGCAGCGTTGGGGGGGTGAGGGTACAAGAGACCCAGTACTTC
many	.	TRBV29-1	TRBJ1-1	CSVEYGGQTEAFF	TGCAGCGTTGAATACGGGGGGCAGACTGAAGCTTTCTTT
.	.	TRBV12-3/TRBV12-4	TRBJ1-1	CASSHSSTDTEAFF	TGTGCCAGCAGCCATTCTTCCACGGACACTGAAGCTTTCTTT
.	.	TRBV14	TRBJ1-2	CASSQAARDYGYTF	TGTGCCAGCAGCCAAGCGGCGAGGGACTATGGCTACACCTTC
.	.	TRBV10-3	TRBJ1-2	CDHGTRGYGYTF	TGTGACCATGGGACCAGGGGATATGGCTACACCTTC
.	TRBD1	TRBV16	TRBJ1-2	CASSQSGQRGYTF	TGTGCCAGCAGCCAATCGGGACAGCGAGGCTACACCTTC
.	.	TRBV5-1	TRBJ1-2	CASSIGTREGYTF	TGCGCCAGCAGCATAGGGACAAGAGAAGGCTACACCTTC
.	TRBD1	TRBV11-1	TRBJ2-7	CASSFRDSASSYEQYF	TGTGCCAGCAGCTTCCGGGACAGCGCTAGCTCCTACGAGCAGTACTTC
many	TRBD1	TRBV7-3	TRBJ1-2	CASSLTGGADYGYTF	TGTGCCAGCAGCTTAACAGGGGGCGCGGACTATGGCTACACCTTC
.	.	TRBV20-1	TRBJ1-5	CSALSRRSFNQPQHF	TGCAGTGCTCTCTCTCGTAGGTCTTTCAATCAGCCCCAGCATTTT
few	.	TRBV7-9	TRBJ1-6	CASSPRTVNSPLHF	TGTGCCAGCAGCCCGCGGACAGTTAATTCACCCCTCCACTTT